Listed here are 5 T cell receptor beta chains from one sample, sequenced in a study of cytomegalovirus exposure and HLA in healthy donors. Researchers ran the PCR with 60 Vbeta and 13 Jbeta primers. This table comes from immunoSEQ multiplex PCR, and its TCRdb copy is limited to in-frame clones, with some not included. The table shows approximately 180,000 clones, with 77% occurring only once. What was sequenced was PBMCs. All receptors derive from a woman younger than 45 in good health and CMV-seropositive.

V usage is TRBV2 and J usage is TRBJ1-1; no definite D call. There are 13 residues in the CDR3. Germline V CDR1 and CDR2: SNHLY, FYNNEI. The V end was cut by 1 base, the J end by 1 base, with 4 bases between. CDR3 loop: CASSEDGNTEAFF. CDR3 DNA sequence: TGTGCCAGCAGTGAAGACGGGAACACTGAAGCTTTCTTT.

The rearrangement joins TRBV4-3 to TRBJ1-4; D is undetermined. The germline V gene encodes CDR1 LGHNA and CDR2 YSLEER. The CDR3 has 12 amino acids. V was cut by 0 bases and J by 8 bases, with 4 bases left in between. The CDR3 DNA sequence: TGCGCCAGCAGCCAAGAGGGCGAAAAACTGTTTTTT. This encodes CASSQEGEKLFF.

About this clone: One junction end disagrees with the germline gene, perhaps due to a read error. This sequence joins TRBV27 and TRBJ2-5; TRBD2 matches at 10 bases. The CDR3 runs 15 residues. The germline V gene has CDR1 MNHEY and CDR2 SMNVEV (reference sequence). The CDR3 DNA reads TGTGCCAGCAGTATATCGACTAGCGGGCAAGAGACCCAGTACTTC. It encodes CASSISTSGQETQYF.

The chain has TRBV4-3 and TRBJ2-2; TRBD1 aligns across 7 bases. CDR1 is LGHNA, CDR2 YSLEER, per germline. With V trimmed by 6 bases and J by 4 bases, 5 bases remained unmatched. There are 14 residues in the CDR3. Here the CDR3 reads CASSPGTATGELFF. The DNA of the CDR3 is TGCGCCAGCAGTCCCGGGACAGCCACCGGGGAGCTGTTTTTT.

The rearrangement links TRBV5-5 to TRBJ1-2; D is perhaps TRBD1 (6 bases). CDR1 and CDR2 from the germline V gene are SGHKS and YYEKEE (reference sequence). The CDR3 extends over 15 amino acids. V was cut by 2 bases and J by 0 bases, with 11 bases left in between. The CDR3, as DNA: TGTGCCAGCAGCTTCACAGGGTACTCTAACTATGGCTACACCTTC. Translation gives CASSFTGYSNYGYTF.